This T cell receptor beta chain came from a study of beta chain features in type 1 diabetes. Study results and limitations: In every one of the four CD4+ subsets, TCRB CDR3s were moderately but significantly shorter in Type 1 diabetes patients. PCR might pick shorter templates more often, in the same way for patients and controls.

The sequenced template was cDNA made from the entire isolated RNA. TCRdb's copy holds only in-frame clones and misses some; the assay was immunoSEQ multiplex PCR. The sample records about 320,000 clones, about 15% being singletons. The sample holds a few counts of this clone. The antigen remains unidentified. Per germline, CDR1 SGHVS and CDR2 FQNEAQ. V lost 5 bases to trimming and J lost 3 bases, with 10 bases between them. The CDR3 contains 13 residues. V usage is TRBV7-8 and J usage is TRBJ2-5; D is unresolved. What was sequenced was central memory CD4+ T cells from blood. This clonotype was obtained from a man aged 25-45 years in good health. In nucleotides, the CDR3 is TGTGCCAGCAGCCCTTACCCAAAAGAGACCCAGTACTTC. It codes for CASSPYPKETQYF.